This TCR beta chain was captured in a study of OX40 agonist ivuxolimab in advanced cancers. Study results and caveats: The study found that CD8+ T cells averaged more expanded clones than CD4+.

The germline V gene has CDR1 MNHEY and CDR2 SMNVEV (reference sequence). The trim removed 6 bases at V and 4 bases at J, leaving 5 bases unmatched. This CDR3 has 13 amino acids. Patients were excluded for autoimmune disease history or systemic immunosuppression. The assay was immunoSEQ multiplex PCR, and TCRdb's table has in-frame clones only and misses some. The sample has roughly 10,000 clones, 75% to 85% seen once; the top ten hold 16%. In this sample, this clone turned up once. Its antigen is not known. The input for sequencing was CD4+ or CD8+ T cells sorted from blood, taken in a trial of the OX40 agonist ivuxolimab. This chain links TRBV27 with TRBJ2-7, with TRBD1 identical over 8 bases. The sequence derives from an adult with an advanced solid tumor such as melanoma, head and neck, liver or kidney cancer. In DNA form, the CDR3 reads TGTGCCAGCAGCCGACAGGGGATGTACGAGCAGTACTTC. Translated: CASSRQGMYEQYF.